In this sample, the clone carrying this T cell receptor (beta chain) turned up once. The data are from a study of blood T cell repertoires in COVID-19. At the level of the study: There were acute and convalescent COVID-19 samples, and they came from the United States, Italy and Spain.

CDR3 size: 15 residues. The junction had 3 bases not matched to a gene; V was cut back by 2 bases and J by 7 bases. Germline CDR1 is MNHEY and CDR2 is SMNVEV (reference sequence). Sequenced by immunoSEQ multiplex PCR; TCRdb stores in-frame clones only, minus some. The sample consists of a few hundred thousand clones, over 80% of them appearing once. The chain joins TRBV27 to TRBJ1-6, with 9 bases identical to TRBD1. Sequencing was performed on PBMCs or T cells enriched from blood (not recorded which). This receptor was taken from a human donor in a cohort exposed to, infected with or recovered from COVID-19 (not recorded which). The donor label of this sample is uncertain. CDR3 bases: TGTGCCAGCAGTTTAACAGGGGGCGAGAATTCACCCCTCCACTTT. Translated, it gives CASSLTGGENSPLHF.